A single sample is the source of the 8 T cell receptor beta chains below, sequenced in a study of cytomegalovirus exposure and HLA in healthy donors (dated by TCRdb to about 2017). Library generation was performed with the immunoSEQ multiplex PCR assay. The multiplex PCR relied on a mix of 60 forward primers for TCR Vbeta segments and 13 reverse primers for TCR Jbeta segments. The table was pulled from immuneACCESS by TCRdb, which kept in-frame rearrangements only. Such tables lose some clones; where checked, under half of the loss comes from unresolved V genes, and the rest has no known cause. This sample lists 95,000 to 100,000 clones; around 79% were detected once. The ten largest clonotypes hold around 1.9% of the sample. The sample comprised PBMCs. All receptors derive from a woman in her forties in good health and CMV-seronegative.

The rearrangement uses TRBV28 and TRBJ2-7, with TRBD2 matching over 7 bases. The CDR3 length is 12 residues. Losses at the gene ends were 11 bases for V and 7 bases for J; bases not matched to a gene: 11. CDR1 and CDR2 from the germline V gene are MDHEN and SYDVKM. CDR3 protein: CAAGTGLLEQYF. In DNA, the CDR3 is TGTGCCGCCGGGACGGGACTATTGGAGCAGTACTTC. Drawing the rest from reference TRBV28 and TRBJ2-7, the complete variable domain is DVKVTQSSRYLVKRTGEKVFLECVQDMDHENMFWYRQDPGLGLRLIYFSYDVKMKEKGDIPEGYSVSREKKERFSLILESASTNQTSMYLCAAGTGLLEQYFGPGTRLTVT.

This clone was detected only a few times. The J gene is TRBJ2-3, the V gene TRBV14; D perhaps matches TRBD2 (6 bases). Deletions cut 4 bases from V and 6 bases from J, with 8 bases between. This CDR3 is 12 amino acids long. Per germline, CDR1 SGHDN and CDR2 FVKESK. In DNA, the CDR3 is TGTGCCAGCAGCCCTCGGGGGGATACGCAGTATTTT. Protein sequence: CASSPRGDTQYF.

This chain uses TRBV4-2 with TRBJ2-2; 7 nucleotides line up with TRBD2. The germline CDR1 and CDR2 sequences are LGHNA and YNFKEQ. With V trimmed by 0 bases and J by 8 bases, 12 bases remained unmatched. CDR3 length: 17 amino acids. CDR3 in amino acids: CASSQEGRGWGTGELFF. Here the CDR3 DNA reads TGTGCCAGCAGCCAAGAAGGGAGGGGTTGGGGGACGGGGGAGCTGTTTTTT.

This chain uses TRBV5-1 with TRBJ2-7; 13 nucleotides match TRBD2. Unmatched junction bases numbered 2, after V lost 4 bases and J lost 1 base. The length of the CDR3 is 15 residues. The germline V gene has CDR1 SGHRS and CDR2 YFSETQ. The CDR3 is CASSATSGRSYEQYF. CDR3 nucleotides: TGCGCCAGCAGCGCGACTAGCGGGAGGTCCTACGAGCAGTACTTC.

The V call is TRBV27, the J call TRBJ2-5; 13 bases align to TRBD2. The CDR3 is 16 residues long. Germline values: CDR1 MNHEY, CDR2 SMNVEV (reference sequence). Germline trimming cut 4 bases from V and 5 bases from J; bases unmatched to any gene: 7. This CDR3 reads CASSWSGTSGVETQYF. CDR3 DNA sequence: TGTGCCAGCAGTTGGTCCGGGACTAGCGGGGTGGAGACCCAGTACTTC.

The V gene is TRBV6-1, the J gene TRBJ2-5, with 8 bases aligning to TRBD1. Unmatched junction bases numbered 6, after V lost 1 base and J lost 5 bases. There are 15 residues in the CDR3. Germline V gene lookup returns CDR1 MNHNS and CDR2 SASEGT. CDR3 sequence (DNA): TGTGCCAGCAGTGAAGGGACAGGGATGGGCGAGACCCAGTACTTC. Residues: CASSEGTGMGETQYF.

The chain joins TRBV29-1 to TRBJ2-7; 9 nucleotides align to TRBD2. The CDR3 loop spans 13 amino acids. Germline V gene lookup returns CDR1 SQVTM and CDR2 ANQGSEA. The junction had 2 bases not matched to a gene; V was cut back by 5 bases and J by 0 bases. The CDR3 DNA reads TGCAGCGTTCATAGCGGGAGCTCCTACGAGCAGTACTTC. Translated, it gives CSVHSGSSYEQYF.

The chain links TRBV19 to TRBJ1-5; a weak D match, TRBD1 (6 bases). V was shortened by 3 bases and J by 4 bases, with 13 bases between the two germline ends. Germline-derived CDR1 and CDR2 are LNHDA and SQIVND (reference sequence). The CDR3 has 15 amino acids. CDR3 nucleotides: TGTGCCAGTAGTATTTTACAGGGAGAAAATCAGCCCCAGCATTTT. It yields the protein CASSILQGENQPQHF.